Included here is one TCR beta chain sequence, with context. This receptor's antigen is unknown. Base qualities are not provided; no much larger clone lies one nucleotide away. The source of the sample is a study of blood T cell repertoires in COVID-19 (TCRdb year 2020). Study-level background: Samples from collaborators originated in the United States, Italy and Spain and spanned both the acute and convalescent phases of COVID-19. The sample metadata nearly always contained a de-identified subject ID, COVID-19 status, age in years and sex. Samples came from the ongoing ImmuneRACE study (first 160 participants) plus 1,254 subjects from 6 global collaborators. The material from the prospective study consisted of cDNA or gDNA derived from T cells, B-cell-depleted T cells, or PBMCs. Subjects who had been exposed to COVID-19, were actively infected with it, or had recovered from it provided the deeply sampled blood TCRbeta repertoires that made up the dataset. The repertoires were made available in a free public database intended to serve as a resource for research on the immune response to SARS-CoV-2. Where HLA class I and class II types were available, the types were taken from metadata supplied by the sample provider, not from assay-based typing. What the authors observed across the whole study: The amount of clinical and demographic metadata varied by source and participant and was provided uncurated.

Enrolling through a virtual design, the prospective study's participants ranged in age from about 18 to 100 years and lived across roughly 23 United States geographic areas. In the prospective study, participants were assigned to cohorts based on the clinical history participants reported in a screening survey and a study questionnaire. In the prospective study, whole blood, serum and a nasopharyngeal or oropharyngeal swab were collected from each participant by mobile phlebotomists. Participants in the prospective study had the option to provide additional blood draws and questionnaires over an approximately 2-month period. Before DNA extraction, prospective study blood samples were shipped either frozen or at room temperature. The immunoSEQ Assay, a bias-controlled multiplex PCR, was used to amplify TCRbeta CDR3 regions from genomic DNA. The original pipeline was this. The number of nucleated cells in each sample was estimated from the amplification of reference gene primers within the assay. To quantify the absolute abundance of each unique TCRbeta CDR3 rearrangement, sequence reads were collapsed and filtered. Productive Simpson clonality was computed per sample as the square root of Simpson's diversity index over productive rearrangements. TCRdb limited this immuneACCESS table to in-frame rearrangements with V and J called. A share of clones is missing; checked studies link under half to unresolved V genes, and the rest is unexplained. V and J calls plus clone size are reproduced from that table; the DNA served to infer D and trimming. In all, the sample holds hundreds of thousands of clones, and roughly 85% of those were seen once. The ten largest clones add up to about 2% of the sample.

Inclusive of the bounding cysteine and phenylalanine, the CDR3 is 14 residues long. Solely the CDR3 DNA is kept, with 42 bases framed from the first base. CDR1 and CDR2 are drawn from the germline V gene: MGHRA, YSYEKL. V is reduced by 4 bases and J by 0 bases, leaving a spacing of 9 bases between them. The chain uses TRBV4-1 and TRBJ1-2; D gene: possibly TRBD1, on 5 matching bases. Source material: PBMCs or T cells enriched from blood (not recorded which). This sequence originates from a woman between 18 and 30 years old with acute COVID-19. The CDR3 has the sequence CASSPTETNYGYTF. The nucleotide sequence reads TGCGCCAGCAGCCCGACAGAGACTAACTATGGCTACACCTTC.